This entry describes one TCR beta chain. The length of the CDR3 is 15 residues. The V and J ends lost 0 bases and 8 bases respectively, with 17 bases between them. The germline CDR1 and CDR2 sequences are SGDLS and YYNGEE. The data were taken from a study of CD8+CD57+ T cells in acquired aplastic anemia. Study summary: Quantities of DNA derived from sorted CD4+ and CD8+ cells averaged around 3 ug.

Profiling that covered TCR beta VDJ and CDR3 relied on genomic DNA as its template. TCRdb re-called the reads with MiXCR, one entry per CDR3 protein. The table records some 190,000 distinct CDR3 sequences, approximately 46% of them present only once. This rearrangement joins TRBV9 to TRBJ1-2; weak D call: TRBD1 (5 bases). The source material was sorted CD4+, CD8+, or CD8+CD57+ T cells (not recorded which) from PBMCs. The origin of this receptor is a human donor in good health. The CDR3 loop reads CASSVDPSREGGYTF. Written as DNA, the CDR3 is TGTGCCAGCAGCGTAGACCCCAGCAGGGAAGGAGGCTACACCTTC.